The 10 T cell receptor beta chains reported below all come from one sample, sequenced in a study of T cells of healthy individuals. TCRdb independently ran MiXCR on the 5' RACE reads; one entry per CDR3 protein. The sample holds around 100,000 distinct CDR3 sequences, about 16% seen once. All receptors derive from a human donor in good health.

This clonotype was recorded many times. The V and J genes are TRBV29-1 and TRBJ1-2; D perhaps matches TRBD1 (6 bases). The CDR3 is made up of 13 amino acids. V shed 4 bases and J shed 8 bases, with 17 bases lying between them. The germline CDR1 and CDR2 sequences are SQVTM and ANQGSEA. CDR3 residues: CSVGSRTEDGYTF. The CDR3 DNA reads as TGCAGCGTTGGTTCTAGGACAGAGGACGGCTACACCTTC.

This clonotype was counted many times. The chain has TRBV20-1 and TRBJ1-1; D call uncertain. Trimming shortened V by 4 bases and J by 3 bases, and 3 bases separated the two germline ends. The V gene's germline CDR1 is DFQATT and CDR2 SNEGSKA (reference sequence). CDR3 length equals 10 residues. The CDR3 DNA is TGCAGTGCTAAATACACTGAAGCTTTCTTT. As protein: CSAKYTEAFF.

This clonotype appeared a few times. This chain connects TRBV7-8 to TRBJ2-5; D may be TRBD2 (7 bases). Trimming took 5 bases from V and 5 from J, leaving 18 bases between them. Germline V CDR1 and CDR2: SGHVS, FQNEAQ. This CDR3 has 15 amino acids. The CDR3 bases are TGTGCCAGCAGCCCGCGGGGGCCGGCCAGGGAGACCCAGTACTTC. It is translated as CASSPRGPARETQYF.

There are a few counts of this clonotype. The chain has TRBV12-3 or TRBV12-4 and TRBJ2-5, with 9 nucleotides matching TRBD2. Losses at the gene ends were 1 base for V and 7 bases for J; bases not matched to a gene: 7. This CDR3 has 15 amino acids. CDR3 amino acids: CASSLGSGGTTTQYF. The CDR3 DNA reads TGTGCCAGCAGTTTAGGTAGCGGGGGAACTACGACCCAGTACTTC.

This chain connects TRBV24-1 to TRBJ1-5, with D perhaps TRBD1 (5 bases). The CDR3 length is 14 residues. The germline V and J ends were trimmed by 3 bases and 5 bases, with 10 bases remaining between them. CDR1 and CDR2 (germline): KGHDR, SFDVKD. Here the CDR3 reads CATSDLAGDQPQHF. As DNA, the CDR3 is TGTGCCACCAGTGATCTCGCGGGGGATCAGCCCCAGCATTTT.

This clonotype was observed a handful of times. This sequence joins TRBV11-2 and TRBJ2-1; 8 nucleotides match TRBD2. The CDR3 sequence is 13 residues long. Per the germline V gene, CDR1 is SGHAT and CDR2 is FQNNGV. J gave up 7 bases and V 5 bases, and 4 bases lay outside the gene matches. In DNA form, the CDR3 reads TGTGCCAGCAGCACGGGACTAGAGAATGAGCAGTTCTTC. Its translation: CASSTGLENEQFF.

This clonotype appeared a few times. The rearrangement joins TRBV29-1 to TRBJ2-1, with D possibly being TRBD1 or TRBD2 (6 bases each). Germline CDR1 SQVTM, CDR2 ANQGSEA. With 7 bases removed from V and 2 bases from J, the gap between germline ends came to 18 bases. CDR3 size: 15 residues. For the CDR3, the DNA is TGCAGCGCTGACCTGGCAGGGGAGGCCTACAATGAGCAGTTCTTC. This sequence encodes CSADLAGEAYNEQFF.

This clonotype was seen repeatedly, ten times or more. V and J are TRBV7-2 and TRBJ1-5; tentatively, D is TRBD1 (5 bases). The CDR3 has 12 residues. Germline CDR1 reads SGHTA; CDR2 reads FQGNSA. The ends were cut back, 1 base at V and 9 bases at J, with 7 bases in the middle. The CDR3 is CASSLVGGPQHF. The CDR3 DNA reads TGTGCCAGCAGCTTAGTGGGGGGGCCCCAGCATTTT.

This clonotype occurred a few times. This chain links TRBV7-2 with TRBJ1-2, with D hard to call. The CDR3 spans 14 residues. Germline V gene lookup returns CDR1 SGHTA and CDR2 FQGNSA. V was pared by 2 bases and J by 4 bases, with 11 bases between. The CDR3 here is CASSLYPDLYGYTF. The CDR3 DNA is TGTGCCAGCAGCTTATATCCAGACCTCTATGGCTACACCTTC.

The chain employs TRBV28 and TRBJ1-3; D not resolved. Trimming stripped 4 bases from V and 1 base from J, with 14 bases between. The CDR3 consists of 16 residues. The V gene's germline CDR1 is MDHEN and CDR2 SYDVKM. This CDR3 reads CASSSPAELSGNTIYF. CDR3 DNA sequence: TGTGCCAGCAGTTCCCCCGCGGAACTATCTGGAAACACCATATATTTT.